This T cell receptor (beta chain) came from a study of blood T cell repertoires in COVID-19. The germline V and J ends were trimmed by 6 bases and 1 base, with 9 bases remaining between them. Per germline, CDR1 SNHLY and CDR2 FYNNEI. The CDR3 has 13 amino acids. Source study methods: Quantification of nucleated cells was approximated via reference gene primer amplification. Libraries were prepared by immunoSEQ multiplex PCR; TCRdb keeps only in-frame clonotypes and omits some of them. For V, J and clone size, that table is used; D and trimming come from the DNA. The sample has nearly 35,000 clones; about 72% are singletons.

The chain uses TRBV2 and TRBJ1-1; possible D gene TRBD1, 5 bases. This clonotype originated in a woman aged 60 to 75 with acute or convalescent COVID-19. Sequencing input: peripheral blood. CDR3 sequence: CASSGGQNTEAFF. The CDR3 DNA reads as TGTGCCAGCAGCGGTGGACAGAACACTGAAGCTTTCTTT.